The rows below give T cell receptor beta chains drawn from one sample of a study of memory CD4+ T cells and cytomegalovirus serostatus. Assay: immunoSEQ multiplex PCR; the TCRdb copy retains only in-frame clones and omits some. The sample holds some 48,000 clones, roughly 78% seen once. The sequenced material came from memory CD4+ T cells from blood. The receptors derive from an adult in good health and CMV-seronegative. CDR3s include the opening cysteine and the closing phenylalanine or tryptophan. D genes are given only for firm matches. Some rows have no size entry. The others give once, few or many, or a class for an expanded clone.

V	size	D	J	DNA	CDR3
TRBV5-1	few	.	TRBJ2-5	TGCGCCAGCAGCTTGGTACCACAAGAGACCCAGTACTTC	CASSLVPQETQYF
TRBV11-2	.	.	TRBJ1-4	TGTGCCAGCAGCTTAGTACTAGCAACTAATGAAAAACTGTTTTTT	CASSLVLATNEKLFF
TRBV6-1	.	.	TRBJ1-6	TGTGCCAGCAGTGAAACCGACGGGCGACCCAGACATTCACCCCTCCACTTT	CASSETDGRPRHSPLHF
TRBV6-1	.	TRBD1	TRBJ1-2	TGTGCCAGCAGGGGAACAGGGGAAGGATATGGCTACACCTTC	CASRGTGEGYGYTF
TRBV6-1	.	.	TRBJ1-3	TGTGCCAGCAGTGAACAGGGAAACACCATATATTTT	CASSEQGNTIYF
TRBV5-1	.	.	TRBJ1-2	TGCGCCAGCAGCTTGGGGCTTGTCTATGGCTACACCTTC	CASSLGLVYGYTF
TRBV6-5	.	.	TRBJ2-7	TGTGCCAGCAGTTACAGGGACCCTCCCTCTCCTGACGAGCAGTACTTC	CASSYRDPPSPDEQYF
TRBV27	.	.	TRBJ1-5	TGTGCCAGCAGTTTGAACCGGAATCAGCCCCAGCATTTT	CASSLNRNQPQHF
TRBV11-2	.	.	TRBJ2-7	TGTGCCAGCAGCTTATCCATTACCGGGCCGAGCTCCTACGAGCAGTACTTC	CASSLSITGPSSYEQYF
TRBV4-1	.	.	TRBJ2-7	TGCGCCAGCAGCCAGGGGCTAGTAGGGTACGAGCAGTACTTC	CASSQGLVGYEQYF
TRBV29-1	.	TRBD1	TRBJ2-7	TGCAGCGTCGACCCGGGACAGGTTCAGGGGGAGCAGTACTTC	CSVDPGQVQGEQYF
TRBV19	.	.	TRBJ2-6	TGTGCCAGTAGTAGACAGCTGCTCGCAGCTGGGGCCAACGTCCTGACTTTC	CASSRQLLAAGANVLTF
TRBV19	.	.	TRBJ2-7	TGTGCCAGTAGTTGGGGACGGCCCTCCTACGAGCAGTACTTC	CASSWGRPSYEQYF
TRBV5-4	few	TRBD1	TRBJ1-2	TGTGCCAGCAGCGGACAGGGGAATGGCTACACCTTC	CASSGQGNGYTF
TRBV2	.	TRBD1	TRBJ1-5	TGTGCCAGCAGTCGGGACAGAGCCAATCAGCCCCAGCATTTT	CASSRDRANQPQHF
TRBV5-1	few	TRBD2	TRBJ2-7	TGCGCCAGCAGCTTTGATGCCCATGCGGGGGGGGAGCAGTACTTC	CASSFDAHAGGEQYF
TRBV14	.	.	TRBJ1-6	TGTGCCAGCAGCCAGGGACGGCTTAATTCACCCCTCCACTTT	CASSQGRLNSPLHF
TRBV30	once	TRBD2	TRBJ2-3	TGTGCCTGGAGTGTGGGGACTAGTATCACAGATACGCAGTATTTT	CAWSVGTSITDTQYF
TRBV19	.	.	TRBJ2-2	TGTGCCAGTTCGGGGAACACCGGGGAGCTGTTTTTT	CASSGNTGELFF
TRBV7-6	medium-sized	TRBD2	TRBJ2-7	TGTGCCAGCACCCTCCGGGGCATGGGTGTGGACCTAGCGGGAGGGCGTGAGCAGTACTTC	CASTLRGMGVDLAGGREQYF
TRBV2	.	.	TRBJ2-7	TGTGCCAGCAGTTTGGAAAAGGGCACCTACGAGCAGTACTTC	CASSLEKGTYEQYF
TRBV2	.	.	TRBJ2-7	TGTGCCACCCGGGGAGCCTACGAGCAGTACTTC	CATRGAYEQYF
TRBV9	.	TRBD2	TRBJ2-3	TGTGCCAGCAGCGTAGGTGGCGGGGGTTTTCCTAGCACAGATACGCAGTATTTT	CASSVGGGGFPSTDTQYF
TRBV19	.	.	TRBJ2-5	TGTGCCAGTAGTAGGGCGTACCAAGAGACCCAGTACTTC	CASSRAYQETQYF
TRBV28	.	TRBD1	TRBJ1-3	TGTGCCAGCAGTTTACGGGGGCAGGGGGCTGGAAACACCATATATTTT	CASSLRGQGAGNTIYF
TRBV14	.	.	TRBJ1-4	TGTGCCAGCAGCCAGGATATTCCCCGAGTAGACGAAAAACTGTTTTTT	CASSQDIPRVDEKLFF
TRBV18	.	.	TRBJ1-6	TGTGCCAGCTCACTCGCAGATGACCGCAATTCACCCCTCCACTTT	CASSLADDRNSPLHF
TRBV5-8	.	TRBD2	TRBJ2-3	TGTGCCAGCAGCGGACTAGCGGCTAGCACAGATACGCAGTATTTT	CASSGLAASTDTQYF
TRBV19	.	TRBD2	TRBJ2-1	TGTGCCAGTAGTTCCCAGCGGGGCCCCTACAATGAGCAGTTCTTC	CASSSQRGPYNEQFF
TRBV18	.	.	TRBJ1-1	TGTGCCAGCTCTCGACTGGGGGGACGCCGGGGCACTGAAGCTTTCTTT	CASSRLGGRRGTEAFF
TRBV2	.	.	TRBJ2-7	TGTGCCAGCAGAGTTACAGGGCAGGGAGAGCAGTACTTC	CASRVTGQGEQYF
TRBV5-4	.	.	TRBJ1-2	TGTGCCAGCAGCTTGGGGGGGGGCGAGATTTTCTATGGCTACACCTTC	CASSLGGGEIFYGYTF
TRBV7-8	few	.	TRBJ2-4	TGTGCCAGCAGCTTCTCCGGGATAACAGTGCAGTACTTC	CASSFSGITVQYF
TRBV20-1	.	.	TRBJ2-7	TGCAGTGCTAGAGTAGGGCGGGAGCAGTACTTC	CSARVGREQYF
TRBV7-8	.	TRBD1	TRBJ1-6	TGTGCCAGCAGCCTAGGGACAGGGAAGTCACCCCTCCACTTT	CASSLGTGKSPLHF
TRBV5-4	.	.	TRBJ1-1	TGTGCCAGCAGCTTCATCACGACAGGCGGGACTGAAGCTTTCTTT	CASSFITTGGTEAFF
TRBV2	.	.	TRBJ1-2	TGTGCCAGCAGTGAGAGGGCCAGGGAGGGTAACTATGGCTACACCTTC	CASSERAREGNYGYTF
TRBV6-1	.	.	TRBJ2-7	TGTGCCAGCAGTAGGGACGGGTCCTACGAGCAGTACTTC	CASSRDGSYEQYF
TRBV7-9	.	.	TRBJ2-3	TGTGCCAGCAGCTTAGCGCTTCTCGGAGATACGCAGTATTTT	CASSLALLGDTQYF
TRBV5-6	.	.	TRBJ2-7	TGTGCCAGCAGCTTGGCGGAACTATACGAGCAGTACTTC	CASSLAELYEQYF
TRBV20-1	.	.	TRBJ1-1	TGCAGTGCTGGAACAGTCCGGAAAGCTTTCTTT	CSAGTVRKAFF
TRBV9	.	TRBD2	TRBJ2-3	TGTGCCAGCAGCGTAAGCGGGGGGGCCACAGATACGCAGTATTTT	CASSVSGGATDTQYF
TRBV6-5	few	.	TRBJ1-2	TGTGCCAGCAGTTCGCCGGATGCCTATGGCTACACCTTC	CASSSPDAYGYTF
TRBV5-4	.	.	TRBJ2-7	TGTGCCAGCAGCTTAGGGGACACGGTCACCTACGAGCAGTACTTC	CASSLGDTVTYEQYF
TRBV29-1	.	TRBD2	TRBJ2-7	TGCAGCGGTGGGCGGGAGGTCGGCAACGAGCAGTACTTC	CSGGREVGNEQYF
TRBV7-9	.	.	TRBJ1-2	TGTGCCAGCAGCTCTGACCCCTATGGCTACACCTTC	CASSSDPYGYTF